This T cell receptor (beta chain) was sequenced during a study of blood T cells in healthy people across ages (dated by TCRdb to the mid-2010s). Regarding the study in general: Template switching captured roughly one uniquely barcoded TCR beta cDNA molecule per two T cells in model experiments. Using deep sequencing normalized with unique cDNA molecular identifiers, the study measured how TCR beta repertoire diversity changes with age. The donors were split into four age groups: young (average 16 years), middle-aged (roughly 42), aged (roughly 60) and long-lived (82). To avoid experimental bias, donors of different ages were randomly spread across the sequencing lanes. Using the same blood draw, the study looked at two additional independent replicas of 1 million unique cDNA reads for two donors, one aged 18 to 30 and the other aged 80 or older.

Systemically healthy Caucasian individuals from Russia, 39 in total and aged about 6 to 100 years, were included as donors. Each donor gave ten milliliters of peripheral blood, drawn into EDTA-treated Vacutainer tubes. Ficoll-Paque density-gradient centrifugation was used to isolate PBMCs, with at least 7 million obtained per sample. Total RNA was extracted from PBMCs with Trizol reagent, with at least 6 micrograms obtained per sample. The percentages of naive CD45RAhigh/CD27high T cells were determined by flow cytometry on a PBMC aliquot from every donor. Comment on this clonotype: No cognate antigen has been identified for it. Base qualities are not at hand, and no much larger clone is one base apart.

Library preparation employed 5' RACE. Sequenced using an Illumina HiSeq 2500. A second PCR of about 7 to 12 cycles was run with a J-beta primer mix and a sample-barcoded 5' primer. A unique molecular identifier was introduced onto each TCR beta cDNA molecule by a template-switch 5' adaptor carrying 12 random nucleotides. Each sample yielded at least 2.5 million CDR3-containing paired-end reads. First-strand cDNA synthesis was performed from all RNA using the Mint cDNA synthesis kit, with priming by a TRBC-specific oligonucleotide. Following uracil-DNA glycosylase treatment, all cDNA underwent a first 18-cycle PCR with the universal primers M1SS and BC2_uni_R. The study's processing was this. For normalization, 1 million high-quality reads were randomly selected from each sample, with every read carrying a distinct molecular identifier. Instead of being binned into consensus sequences, reads that shared molecular identifiers were thrown out. CDR3 identification, clonotype clustering and error correction used MiTCR with a Q25 quality threshold and the strictest error-elimination algorithm. Lower-bound total TCR beta diversity was estimated with a nonparametric unseen species model using Euler transformation. TCRdb reprocessed the public reads (quality trimming at Q25 with fastp, clone calling with MiXCR) and kept in-frame beta chains. Each CDR3 protein appears once, grouped with its most common genes and DNA. It is TCRdb's table, rather than the study itself, that gives the V and J calls and clone size. This sample comprises 1.5 million to 2 million distinct CDR3 sequences, roughly 27% of them detected only once. The ten largest clones capture 7.7% of the sample.

Overall study outcomes, separate from this receptor: Observed TCR beta diversity per million T cells fell roughly linearly with age, and a significant reduction was already apparent by age about 36. There was a strong correlation between observed TCR beta diversity and the percentage of naive T cells measured by flow cytometry. Total diversity estimates from one million sequenced T cells were considered lower bounds and underestimates. Because the CMV infection status of the donors was unknown, age-related changes in expanded clonotypes may potentially have been confounded. Since profiling was done on bulk unsorted PBMCs, naive and antigen-experienced compartments could not be conclusively compared. Compared with the aged group, the long-lived group had more naive CD4+ T cells, fewer expanded clones and increased TCR diversity, a pattern suggesting age selection.

This receptor was identified in a woman in her 30s in good health. Sequencing was carried out using blood.

The CDR3 in this case is CASIRYNEQFF. The sequence in DNA is TGTGCCAGCATCAGGTACAATGAGCAGTTCTTC. The chain links TRBV12-3 or TRBV12-4 with TRBJ2-1, with no confidently assigned D gene. V is clipped by 7 bases and J by 4 bases, and the sequence between their germline boundaries is 5 bases long. The CDR3, cysteine through phenylalanine, is 11 amino acids long. The DNA shown is the 33-base CDR3, in frame from base 1.